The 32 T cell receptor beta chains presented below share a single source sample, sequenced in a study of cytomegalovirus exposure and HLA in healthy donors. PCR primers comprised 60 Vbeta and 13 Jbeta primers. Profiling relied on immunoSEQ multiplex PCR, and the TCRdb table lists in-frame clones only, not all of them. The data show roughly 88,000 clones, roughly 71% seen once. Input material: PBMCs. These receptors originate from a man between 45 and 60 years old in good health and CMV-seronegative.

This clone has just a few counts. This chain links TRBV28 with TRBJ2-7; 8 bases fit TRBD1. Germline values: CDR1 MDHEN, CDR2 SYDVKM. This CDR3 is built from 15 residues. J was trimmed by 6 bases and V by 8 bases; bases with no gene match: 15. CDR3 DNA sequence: TGTGCCAGCGTTGGCCAGGGGGCGGCGGGGCGCGAGCAGTACGTC. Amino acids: CASVGQGAAGREQYV.

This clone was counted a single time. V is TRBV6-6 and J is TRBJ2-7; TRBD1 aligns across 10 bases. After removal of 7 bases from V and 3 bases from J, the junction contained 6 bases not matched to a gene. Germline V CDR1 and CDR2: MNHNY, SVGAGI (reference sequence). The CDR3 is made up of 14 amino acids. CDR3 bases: TGTGCCAGCACCCAGGGACAGGGGCACTACGAGCAGTACTTC. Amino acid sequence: CASTQGQGHYEQYF.

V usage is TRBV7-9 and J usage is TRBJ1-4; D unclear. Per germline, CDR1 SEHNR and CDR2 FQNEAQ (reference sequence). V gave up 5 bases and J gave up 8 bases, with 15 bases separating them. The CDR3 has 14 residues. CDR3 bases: TGTGCCAGCAGCCGCCGGGTTCTAAGGGAAAAACTGTTTTTT. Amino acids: CASSRRVLREKLFF.

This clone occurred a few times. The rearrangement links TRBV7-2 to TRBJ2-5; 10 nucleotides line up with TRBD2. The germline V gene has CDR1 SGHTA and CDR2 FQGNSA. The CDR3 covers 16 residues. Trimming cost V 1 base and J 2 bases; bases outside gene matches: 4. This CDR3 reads CASSLGTAGGQETQYF. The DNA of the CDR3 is TGTGCCAGCAGCTTAGGTACAGCGGGAGGGCAAGAGACCCAGTACTTC.

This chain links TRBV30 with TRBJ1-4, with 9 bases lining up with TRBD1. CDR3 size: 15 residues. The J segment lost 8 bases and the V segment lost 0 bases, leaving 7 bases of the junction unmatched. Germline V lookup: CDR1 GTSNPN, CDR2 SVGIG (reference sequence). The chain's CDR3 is CAWSVGGTGNEKLFF. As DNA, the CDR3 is TGTGCCTGGAGTGTTGGTGGGACAGGGAACGAAAAACTGTTTTTT. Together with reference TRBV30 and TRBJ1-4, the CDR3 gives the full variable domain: SQTIHQWPATLVQPVGSPLSLECTVEGTSNPNLYWYRQAAGRGLQLLFYSVGIGQISSEVPQNLSASRPQDRQFILSSKKLLLSDSGFYLCAWSVGGTGNEKLFFGSGTQLSVL.

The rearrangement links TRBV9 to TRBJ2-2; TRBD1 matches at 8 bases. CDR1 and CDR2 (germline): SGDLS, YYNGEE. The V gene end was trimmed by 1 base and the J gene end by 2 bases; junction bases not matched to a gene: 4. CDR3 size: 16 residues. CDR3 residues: CASSVFDRGNTGELFF. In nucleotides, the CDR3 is TGTGCCAGCAGCGTATTCGACAGGGGAAACACCGGGGAGCTGTTTTTT.

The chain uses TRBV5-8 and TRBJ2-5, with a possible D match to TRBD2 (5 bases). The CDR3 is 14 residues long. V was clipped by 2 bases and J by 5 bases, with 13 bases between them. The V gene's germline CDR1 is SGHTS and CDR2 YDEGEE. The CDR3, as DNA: TGTGCCAGCAGCTTTACTAGGTTTCGGGAGACCCAGTACTTC. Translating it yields CASSFTRFRETQYF. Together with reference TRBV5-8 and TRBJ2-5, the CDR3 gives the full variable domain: EAGVTQSPTHLIKTRGQQATLRCSPISGHTSVYWYQQALGLGLQFLLWYDEGEERNRGNFPPRFSGRQFPNYSSELNVNALELEDSALYLCASSFTRFRETQYFGPGTRLLVL.

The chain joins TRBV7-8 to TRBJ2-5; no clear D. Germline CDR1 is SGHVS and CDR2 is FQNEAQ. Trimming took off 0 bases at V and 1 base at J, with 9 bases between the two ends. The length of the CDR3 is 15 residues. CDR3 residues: CASSLAEQIQETQYF. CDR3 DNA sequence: TGTGCCAGCAGCTTAGCGGAGCAAATCCAAGAGACCCAGTACTTC. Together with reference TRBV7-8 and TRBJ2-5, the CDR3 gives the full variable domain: GAGVSQSPRYKVAKRGQDVALRCDPISGHVSLFWYQQALGQGPEFLTYFQNEAQLDKSGLPSDRFFAERPEGSVSTLKIQRTQQEDSAVYLCASSLAEQIQETQYFGPGTRLLVL.

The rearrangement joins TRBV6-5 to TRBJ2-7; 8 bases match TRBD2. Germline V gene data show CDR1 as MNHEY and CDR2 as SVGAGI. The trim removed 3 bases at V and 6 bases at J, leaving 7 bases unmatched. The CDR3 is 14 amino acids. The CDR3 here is CASSYREGRGEQYV. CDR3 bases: TGTGCCAGCAGTTATCGGGAGGGCCGTGGCGAGCAGTACGTC.

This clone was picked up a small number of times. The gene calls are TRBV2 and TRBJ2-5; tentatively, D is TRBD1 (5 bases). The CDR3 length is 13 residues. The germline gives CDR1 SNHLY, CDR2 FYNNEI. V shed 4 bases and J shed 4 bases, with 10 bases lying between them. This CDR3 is CASSGRVRETQYF. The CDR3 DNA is TGTGCCAGCAGTGGCAGGGTTAGAGAGACCCAGTACTTC.

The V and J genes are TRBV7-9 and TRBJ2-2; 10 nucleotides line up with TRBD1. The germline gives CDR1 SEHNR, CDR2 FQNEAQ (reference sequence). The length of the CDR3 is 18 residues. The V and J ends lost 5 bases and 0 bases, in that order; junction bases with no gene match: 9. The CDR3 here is CASSARAGQGTNTGELFF. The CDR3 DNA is TGTGCCAGCAGCGCCAGAGCGGGACAGGGGACGAACACCGGGGAGCTGTTTTTT.

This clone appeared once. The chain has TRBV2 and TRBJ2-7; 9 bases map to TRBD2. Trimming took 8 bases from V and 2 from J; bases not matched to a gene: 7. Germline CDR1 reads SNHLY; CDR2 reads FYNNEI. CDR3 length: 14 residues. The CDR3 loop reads CASLDGGGAYEQYF. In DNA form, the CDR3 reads TGTGCCAGCCTAGATGGCGGGGGGGCCTACGAGCAGTACTTC.

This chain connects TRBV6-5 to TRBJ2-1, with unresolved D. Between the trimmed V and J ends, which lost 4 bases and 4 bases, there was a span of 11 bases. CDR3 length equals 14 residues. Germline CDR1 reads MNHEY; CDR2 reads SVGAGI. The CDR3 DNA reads TGTGCCAGCAGTTCCTCGACTGGATACAATGAGCAGTTCTTC. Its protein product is CASSSSTGYNEQFF.

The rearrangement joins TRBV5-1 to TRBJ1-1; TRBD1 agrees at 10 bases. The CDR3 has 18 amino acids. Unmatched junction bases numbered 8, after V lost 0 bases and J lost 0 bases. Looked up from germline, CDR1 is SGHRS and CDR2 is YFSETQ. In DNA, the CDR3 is TGCGCCAGCAGCTTGGGGGACAGGGGCTCTTTCATGAACACTGAAGCTTTCTTT. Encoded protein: CASSLGDRGSFMNTEAFF.

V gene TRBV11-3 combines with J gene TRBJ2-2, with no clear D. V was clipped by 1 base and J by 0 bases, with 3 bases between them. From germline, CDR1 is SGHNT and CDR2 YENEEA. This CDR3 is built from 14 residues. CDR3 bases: TGTGCCAGCAGCTTAGCCGCGAACACCGGGGAGCTGTTTTTT. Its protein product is CASSLAANTGELFF.

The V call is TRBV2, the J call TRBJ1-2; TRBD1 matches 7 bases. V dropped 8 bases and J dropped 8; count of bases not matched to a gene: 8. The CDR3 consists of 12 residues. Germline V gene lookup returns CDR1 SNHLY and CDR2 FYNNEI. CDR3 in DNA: TGTGCCAGCCACCCCAGGGGGAAGGGCTACACCTTC. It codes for CASHPRGKGYTF.

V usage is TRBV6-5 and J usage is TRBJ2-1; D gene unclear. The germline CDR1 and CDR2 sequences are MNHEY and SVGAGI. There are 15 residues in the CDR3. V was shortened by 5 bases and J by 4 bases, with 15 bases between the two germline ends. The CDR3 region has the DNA TGTGCCAGCAGTCCTTGGGCGACCCGGTACAATGAGCAGTTCTTC. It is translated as CASSPWATRYNEQFF.

Written as DNA, the CDR3 is TGTGCCAGCAGCGTCCGGGACAGGGGGACTGAAGCTTTCTTT. This encodes CASSVRDRGTEAFF. The V call is TRBV5-8, the J call TRBJ1-1, with 11 bases matching TRBD1. V lost 4 bases and J lost 5; bases outside the gene matches: 4. Germline values: CDR1 SGHTS, CDR2 YDEGEE. The CDR3 is 14 residues long.

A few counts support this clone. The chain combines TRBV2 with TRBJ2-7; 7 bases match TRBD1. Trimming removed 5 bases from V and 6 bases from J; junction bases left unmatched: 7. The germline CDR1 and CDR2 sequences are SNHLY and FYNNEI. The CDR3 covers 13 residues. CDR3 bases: TGTGCCAGCAGTCCGGTACAGGGGCTCGAGCAGTACTTC. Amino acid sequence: CASSPVQGLEQYF.

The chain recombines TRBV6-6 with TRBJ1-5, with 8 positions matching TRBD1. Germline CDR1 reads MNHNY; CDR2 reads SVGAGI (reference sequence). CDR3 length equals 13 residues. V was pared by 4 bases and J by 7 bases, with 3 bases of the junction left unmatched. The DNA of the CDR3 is TGTGCCAGCAGTTTGACAGGGGAACAGCCCCAGCATTTT. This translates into CASSLTGEQPQHF.

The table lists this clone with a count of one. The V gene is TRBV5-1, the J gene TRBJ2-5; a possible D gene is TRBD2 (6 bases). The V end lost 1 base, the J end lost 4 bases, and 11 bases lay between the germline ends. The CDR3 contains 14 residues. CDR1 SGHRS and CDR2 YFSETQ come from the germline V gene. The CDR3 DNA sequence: TGCGCCAGCAGCTTGTATGGGGGGACAGAGACCCAGTACTTC. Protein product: CASSLYGGTETQYF.

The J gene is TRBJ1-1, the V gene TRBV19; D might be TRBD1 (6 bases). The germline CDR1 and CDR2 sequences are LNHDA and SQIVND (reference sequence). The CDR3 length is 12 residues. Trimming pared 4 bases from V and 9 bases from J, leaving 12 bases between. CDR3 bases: TGTGCCAGTAGTACCAGGACAGATCAAGCTTTCTTT. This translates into CASSTRTDQAFF.

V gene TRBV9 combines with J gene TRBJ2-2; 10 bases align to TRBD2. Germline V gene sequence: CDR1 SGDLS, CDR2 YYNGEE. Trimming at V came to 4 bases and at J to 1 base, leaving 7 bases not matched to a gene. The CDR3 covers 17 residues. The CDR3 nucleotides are TGTGCCAGCAGCACCCGTAGACTAGCGGGGAACACCGGGGAGCTGTTTTTT. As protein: CASSTRRLAGNTGELFF.

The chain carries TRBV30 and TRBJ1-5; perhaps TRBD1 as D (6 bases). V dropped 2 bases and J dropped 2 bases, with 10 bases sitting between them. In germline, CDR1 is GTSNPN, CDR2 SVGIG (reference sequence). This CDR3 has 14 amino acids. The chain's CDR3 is CAWSQGPGNQPQHF. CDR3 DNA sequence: TGTGCCTGGAGTCAGGGGCCGGGCAATCAGCCCCAGCATTTT. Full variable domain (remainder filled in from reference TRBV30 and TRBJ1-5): SQTIHQWPATLVQPVGSPLSLECTVEGTSNPNLYWYRQAAGRGLQLLFYSVGIGQISSEVPQNLSASRPQDRQFILSSKKLLLSDSGFYLCAWSQGPGNQPQHFGDGTRLSIL.

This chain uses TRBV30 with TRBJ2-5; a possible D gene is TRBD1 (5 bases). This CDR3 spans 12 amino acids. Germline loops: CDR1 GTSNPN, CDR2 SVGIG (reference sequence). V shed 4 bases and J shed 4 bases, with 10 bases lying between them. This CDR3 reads CAWTIGAETQYF. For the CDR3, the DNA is TGTGCCTGGACGATTGGGGCAGAGACCCAGTACTTC.

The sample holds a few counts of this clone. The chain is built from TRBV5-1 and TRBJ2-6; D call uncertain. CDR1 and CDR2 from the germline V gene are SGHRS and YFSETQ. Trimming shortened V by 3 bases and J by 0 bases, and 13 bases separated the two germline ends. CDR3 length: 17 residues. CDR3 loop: CASSWSTGLSGANVLTF. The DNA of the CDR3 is TGCGCCAGCAGCTGGTCTACTGGGCTCTCTGGGGCCAACGTCCTGACTTTC.

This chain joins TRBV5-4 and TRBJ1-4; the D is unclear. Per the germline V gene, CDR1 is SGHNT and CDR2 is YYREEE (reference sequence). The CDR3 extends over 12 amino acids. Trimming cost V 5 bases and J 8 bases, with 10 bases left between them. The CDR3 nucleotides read TGTGCCAGCAGTCGTTCGGGGGAAAAACTGTTTTTT. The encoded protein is CASSRSGEKLFF.

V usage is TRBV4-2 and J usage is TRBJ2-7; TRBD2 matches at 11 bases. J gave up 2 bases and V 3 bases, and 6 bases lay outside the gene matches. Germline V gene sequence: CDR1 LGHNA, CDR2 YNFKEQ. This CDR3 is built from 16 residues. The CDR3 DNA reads TGTGCCAGCAGCCATCCCACTAGCGGGGGAGCCTACGAGCAGTACTTC. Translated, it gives CASSHPTSGGAYEQYF.

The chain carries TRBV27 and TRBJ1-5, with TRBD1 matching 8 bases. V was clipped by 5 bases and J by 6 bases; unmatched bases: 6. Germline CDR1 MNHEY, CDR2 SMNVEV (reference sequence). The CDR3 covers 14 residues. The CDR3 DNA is TGTGCCAGCAGTCCATCAGGGGGCGGTCAGCCCCAGCATTTT. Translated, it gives CASSPSGGGQPQHF.

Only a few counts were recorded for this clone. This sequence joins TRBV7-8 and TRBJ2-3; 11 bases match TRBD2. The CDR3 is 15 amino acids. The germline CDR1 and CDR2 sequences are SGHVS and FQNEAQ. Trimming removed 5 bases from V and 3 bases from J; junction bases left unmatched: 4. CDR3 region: CASSPASGRTDTQYF. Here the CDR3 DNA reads TGTGCCAGCAGCCCCGCTAGCGGGAGGACAGATACGCAGTATTTT.

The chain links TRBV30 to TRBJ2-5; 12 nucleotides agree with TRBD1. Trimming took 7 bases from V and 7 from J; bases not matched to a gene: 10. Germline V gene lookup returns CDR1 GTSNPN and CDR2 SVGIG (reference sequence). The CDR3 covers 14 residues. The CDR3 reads CASTGTGGLRTQYF. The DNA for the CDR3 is TGTGCCTCTACCGGGACAGGGGGCTTAAGGACCCAGTACTTC.

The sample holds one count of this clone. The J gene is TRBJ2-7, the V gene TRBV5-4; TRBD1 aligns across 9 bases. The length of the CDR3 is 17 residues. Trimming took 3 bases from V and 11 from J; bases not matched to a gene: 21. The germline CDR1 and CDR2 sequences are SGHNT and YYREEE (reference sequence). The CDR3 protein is CASSYNTGGRITVVEYV. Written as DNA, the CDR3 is TGTGCCAGCAGCTATAACACAGGGGGCCGGATCACGGTCGTCGAGTACGTC.